This record covers a single TCR beta chain. Its antigen is not identified. These data originate in a study of T cell responses to AZD1222 COVID-19 vaccine. Findings and caveats of the study: Clonal diversity was possibly underestimated, and the donors were mostly white British, with more females. Scientists sampled the repertoires only once the peak T cell response had passed.

There are 14 residues in the CDR3. CDR1 SGHNT and CDR2 YENEEA come from the germline V gene. The ends were cut back, 3 bases at V and 3 bases at J, with 11 bases in the middle. Sequencing was performed with immunoSEQ multiplex PCR; in TCRdb, only in-frame clones are kept and a portion is missing. The sample yields 100,000 or so clones, 88% seen once. The J gene is TRBJ2-5, the V gene TRBV11-3, with D perhaps TRBD2 (5 bases). The sequencing here drew on peripheral blood, taken on day 0 of AZD1222 vaccination. The sequence came from an adult in good health. The CDR3 here is CASSLGPGKETQYF. The CDR3 nucleotides are TGTGCCAGCAGCTTGGGCCCGGGGAAAGAGACCCAGTACTTC.